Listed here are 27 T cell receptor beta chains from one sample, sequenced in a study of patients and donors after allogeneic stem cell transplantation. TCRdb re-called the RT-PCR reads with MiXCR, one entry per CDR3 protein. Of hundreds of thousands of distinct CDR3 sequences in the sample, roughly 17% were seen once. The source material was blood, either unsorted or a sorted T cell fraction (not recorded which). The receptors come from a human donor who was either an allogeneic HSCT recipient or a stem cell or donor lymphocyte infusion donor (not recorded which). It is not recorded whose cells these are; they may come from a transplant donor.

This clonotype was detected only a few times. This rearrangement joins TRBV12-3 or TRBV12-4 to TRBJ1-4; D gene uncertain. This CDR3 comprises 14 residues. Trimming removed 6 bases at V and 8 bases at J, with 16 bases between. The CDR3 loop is CASSRPRPSEKLFF. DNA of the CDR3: TGTGCCAGCAGCCGTCCGAGGCCCAGCGAAAAACTGTTTTTT.

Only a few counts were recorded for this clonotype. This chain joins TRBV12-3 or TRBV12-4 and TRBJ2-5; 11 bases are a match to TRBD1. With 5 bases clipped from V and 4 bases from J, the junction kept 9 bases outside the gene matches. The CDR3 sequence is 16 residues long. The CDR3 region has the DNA TGTGCCAGCAGTCGCCCGCCGGACAGGGGGCGAGAGACCCAGTACTTC. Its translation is CASSRPPDRGRETQYF.

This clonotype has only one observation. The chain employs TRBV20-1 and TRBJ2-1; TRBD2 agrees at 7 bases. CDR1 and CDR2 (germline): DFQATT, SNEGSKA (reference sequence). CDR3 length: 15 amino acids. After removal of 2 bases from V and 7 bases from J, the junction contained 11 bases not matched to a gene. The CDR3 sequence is CSARMAGVGRNEQFF. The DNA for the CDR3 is TGCAGTGCTAGAATGGCGGGAGTGGGAAGGAATGAGCAGTTCTTC.

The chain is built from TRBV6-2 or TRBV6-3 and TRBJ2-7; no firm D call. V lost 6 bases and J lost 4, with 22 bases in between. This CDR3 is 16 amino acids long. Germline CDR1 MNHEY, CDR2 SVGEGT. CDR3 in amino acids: CASSQKDIKFSYEQYF. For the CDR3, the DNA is TGTGCCAGCAGCCAAAAAGACATCAAATTCTCTTACGAGCAGTACTTC.

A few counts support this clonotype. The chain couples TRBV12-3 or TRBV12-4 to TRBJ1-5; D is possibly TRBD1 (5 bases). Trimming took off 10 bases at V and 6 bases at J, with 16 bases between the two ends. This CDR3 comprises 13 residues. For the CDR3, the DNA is TGTGCCACAGCTTTGGAGGGGAGTCAGCCCCAGCATTTT. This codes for CATALEGSQPQHF.

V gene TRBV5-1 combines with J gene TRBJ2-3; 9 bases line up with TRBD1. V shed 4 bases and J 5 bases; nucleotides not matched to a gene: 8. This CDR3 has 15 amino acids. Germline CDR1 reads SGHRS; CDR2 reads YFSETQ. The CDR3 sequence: CASSQRDRARDTQYF. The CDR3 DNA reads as TGCGCCAGCAGCCAAAGGGACAGGGCGAGAGATACGCAGTATTTT.

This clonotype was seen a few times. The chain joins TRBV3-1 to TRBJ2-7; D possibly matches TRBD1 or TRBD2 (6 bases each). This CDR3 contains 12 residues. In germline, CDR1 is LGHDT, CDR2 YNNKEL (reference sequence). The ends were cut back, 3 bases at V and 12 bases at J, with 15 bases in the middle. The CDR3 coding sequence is TGTGCCAGCAGCCACACCAGGGGAGGTGCGTACTTC. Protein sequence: CASSHTRGGAYF.

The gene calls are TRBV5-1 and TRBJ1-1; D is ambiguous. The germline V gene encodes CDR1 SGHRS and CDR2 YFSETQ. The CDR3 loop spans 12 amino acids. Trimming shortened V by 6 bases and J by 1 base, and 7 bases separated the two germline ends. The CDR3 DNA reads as TGCGCCAGCAAGGCGGGGAACACTGAAGCTTTCTTT. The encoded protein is CASKAGNTEAFF.

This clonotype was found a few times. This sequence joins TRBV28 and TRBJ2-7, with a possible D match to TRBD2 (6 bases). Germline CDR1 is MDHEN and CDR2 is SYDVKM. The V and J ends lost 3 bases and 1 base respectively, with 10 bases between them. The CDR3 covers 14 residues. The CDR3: CASSFKGTSYEQYF. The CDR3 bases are TGTGCCAGCAGTTTTAAGGGGACTTCCTACGAGCAGTACTTC.

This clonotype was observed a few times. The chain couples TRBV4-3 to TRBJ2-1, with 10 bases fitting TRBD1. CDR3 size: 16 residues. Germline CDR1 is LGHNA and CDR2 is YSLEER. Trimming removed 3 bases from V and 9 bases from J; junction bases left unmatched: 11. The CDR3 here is CASSHFRDRGAGEQFF. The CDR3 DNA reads TGCGCCAGCAGCCATTTCCGGGACAGGGGCGCCGGTGAGCAGTTCTTC.

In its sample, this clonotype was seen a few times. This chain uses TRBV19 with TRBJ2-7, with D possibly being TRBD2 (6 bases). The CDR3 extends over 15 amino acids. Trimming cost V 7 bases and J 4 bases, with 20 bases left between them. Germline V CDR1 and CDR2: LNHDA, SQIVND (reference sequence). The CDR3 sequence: CASTAHVAGRYEQYF. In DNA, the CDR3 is TGTGCCAGTACGGCCCATGTGGCGGGACGTTACGAGCAGTACTTC. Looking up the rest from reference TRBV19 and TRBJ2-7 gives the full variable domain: DGGITQSPKYLFRKEGQNVTLSCEQNLNHDAMYWYRQDPGQGLRLIYYSQIVNDFQKGDIAEGYSVSREKKESFPLTVTSAQKNPTAFYLCASTAHVAGRYEQYFGPGTRLTVT.

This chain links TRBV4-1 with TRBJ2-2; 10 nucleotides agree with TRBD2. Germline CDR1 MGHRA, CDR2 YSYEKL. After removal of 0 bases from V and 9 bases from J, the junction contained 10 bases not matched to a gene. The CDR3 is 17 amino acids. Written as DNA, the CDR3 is TGCGCCAGCAGCCAAGATCCGGAACTAGCGGGAACGAGGGAGCTGTTTTTT. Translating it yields CASSQDPELAGTRELFF.

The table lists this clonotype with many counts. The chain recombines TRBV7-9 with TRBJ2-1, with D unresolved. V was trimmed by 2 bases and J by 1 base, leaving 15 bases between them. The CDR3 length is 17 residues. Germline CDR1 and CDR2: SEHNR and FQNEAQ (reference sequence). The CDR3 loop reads CASSLRQAKGSYNEQFF. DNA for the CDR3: TGTGCCAGCAGCTTACGGCAGGCGAAAGGTTCCTACAATGAGCAGTTCTTC.

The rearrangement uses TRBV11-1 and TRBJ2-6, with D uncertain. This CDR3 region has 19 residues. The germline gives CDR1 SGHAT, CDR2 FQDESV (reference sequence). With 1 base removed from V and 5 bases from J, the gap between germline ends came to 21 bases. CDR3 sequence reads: CASSLGGRTALDRANVLTF. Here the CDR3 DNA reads TGTGCCAGCAGCTTAGGGGGAAGGACGGCCTTGGATAGGGCCAACGTCCTGACTTTC. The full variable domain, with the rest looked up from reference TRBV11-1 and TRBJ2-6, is EAEVAQSPRYKITEKSQAVAFWCDPISGHATLYWYRQILGQGPELLVQFQDESVVDDSQLPKDRFSAERLKGVDSTLKIQPAELGDSAMYLCASSLGGRTALDRANVLTFGAGSRLTVL.

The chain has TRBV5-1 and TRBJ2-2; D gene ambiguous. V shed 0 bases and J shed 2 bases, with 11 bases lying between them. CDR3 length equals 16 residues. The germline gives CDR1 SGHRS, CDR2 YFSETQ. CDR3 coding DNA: TGCGCCAGCAGCTTGGCCCCCTCCACTAACACCGGGGAGCTGTTTTTT. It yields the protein CASSLAPSTNTGELFF. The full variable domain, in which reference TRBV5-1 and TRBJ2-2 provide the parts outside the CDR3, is KAGVTQTPRYLIKTRGQQVTLSCSPISGHRSVSWYQQTPGQGLQFLFEYFSETQRNKGNFPGRFSGRQFSNSRSEMNVSTLELGDSALYLCASSLAPSTNTGELFFGEGSRLTVL.

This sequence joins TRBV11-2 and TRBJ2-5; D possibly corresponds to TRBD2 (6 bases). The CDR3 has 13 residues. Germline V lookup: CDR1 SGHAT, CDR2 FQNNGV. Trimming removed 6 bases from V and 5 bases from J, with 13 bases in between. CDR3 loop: CASREGLRETQYF. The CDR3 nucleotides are TGTGCCAGCAGGGAGGGGCTTCGGGAGACCCAGTACTTC.

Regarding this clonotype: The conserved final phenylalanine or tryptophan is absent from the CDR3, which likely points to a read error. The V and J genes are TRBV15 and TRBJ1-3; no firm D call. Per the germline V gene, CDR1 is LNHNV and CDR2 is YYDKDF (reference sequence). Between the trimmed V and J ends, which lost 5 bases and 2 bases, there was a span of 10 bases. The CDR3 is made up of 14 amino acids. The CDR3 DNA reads TGTGCCACCAGCCGCGGGAGGACTGGAAACACCATATATTAT. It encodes CATSRGRTGNTIYY.

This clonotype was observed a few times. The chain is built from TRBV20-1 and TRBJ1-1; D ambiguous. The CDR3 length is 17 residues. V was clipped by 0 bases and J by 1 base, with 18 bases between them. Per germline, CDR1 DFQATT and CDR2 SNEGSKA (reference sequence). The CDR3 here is CSARDAAAARGNTEAFF. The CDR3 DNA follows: TGCAGTGCTAGAGACGCTGCCGCAGCTCGGGGGAACACTGAAGCTTTCTTT.

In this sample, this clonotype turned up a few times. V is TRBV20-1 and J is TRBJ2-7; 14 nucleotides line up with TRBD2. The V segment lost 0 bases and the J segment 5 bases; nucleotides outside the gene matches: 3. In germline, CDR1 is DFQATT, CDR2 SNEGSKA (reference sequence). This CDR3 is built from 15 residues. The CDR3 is CSAREGTSGRDEQYF. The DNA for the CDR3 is TGCAGTGCTAGAGAGGGGACTAGCGGGAGAGACGAGCAGTACTTC.

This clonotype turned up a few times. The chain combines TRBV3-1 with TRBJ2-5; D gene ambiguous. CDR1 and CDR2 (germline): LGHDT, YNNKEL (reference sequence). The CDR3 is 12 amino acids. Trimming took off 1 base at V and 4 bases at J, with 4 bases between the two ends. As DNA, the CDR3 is TGTGCCAGCAGCCAAGTGGTAGAGACCCAGTACTTC. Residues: CASSQVVETQYF.

The CDR3: CASSPAGASNEQFF. DNA of the CDR3: TGTGCCAGCTCACCAGCGGGGGCTAGCAATGAGCAGTTCTTC. The chain has TRBV18 and TRBJ2-1; D may be TRBD2 (7 bases). This CDR3 spans 14 amino acids. V lost 2 bases and J 6 bases, leaving 11 bases between the germline ends. Germline loops: CDR1 KGHSH, CDR2 LQKENI.

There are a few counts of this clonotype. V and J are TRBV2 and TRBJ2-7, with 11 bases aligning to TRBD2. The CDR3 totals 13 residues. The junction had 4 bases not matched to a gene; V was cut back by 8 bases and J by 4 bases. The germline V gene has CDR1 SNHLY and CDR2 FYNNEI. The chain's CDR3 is CASALAGVYEQYF. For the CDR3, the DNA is TGTGCCAGCGCACTAGCGGGAGTTTACGAGCAGTACTTC.

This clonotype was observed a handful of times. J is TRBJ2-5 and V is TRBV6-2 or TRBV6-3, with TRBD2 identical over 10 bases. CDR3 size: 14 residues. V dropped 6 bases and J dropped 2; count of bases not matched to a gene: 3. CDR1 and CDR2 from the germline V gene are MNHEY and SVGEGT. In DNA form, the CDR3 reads TGTGCCAGCAGACTAGCGGGGCGACAAGAGACCCAGTACTTC. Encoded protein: CASRLAGRQETQYF.

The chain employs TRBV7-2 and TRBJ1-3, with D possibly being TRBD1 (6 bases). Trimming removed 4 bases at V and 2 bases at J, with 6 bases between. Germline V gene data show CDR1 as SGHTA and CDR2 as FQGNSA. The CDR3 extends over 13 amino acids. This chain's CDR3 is CASSWDTGNTIYF. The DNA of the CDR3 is TGTGCCAGCAGCTGGGACACTGGAAACACCATATATTTT. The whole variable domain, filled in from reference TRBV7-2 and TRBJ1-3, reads GAGVSQSPSNKVTEKGKDVELRCDPISGHTALYWYRQSLGQGLEFLIYFQGNSAPDKSGLPSDRFSAERTGGSVSTLTIQRTQQEDSAVYLCASSWDTGNTIYFGEGSWLTVV.

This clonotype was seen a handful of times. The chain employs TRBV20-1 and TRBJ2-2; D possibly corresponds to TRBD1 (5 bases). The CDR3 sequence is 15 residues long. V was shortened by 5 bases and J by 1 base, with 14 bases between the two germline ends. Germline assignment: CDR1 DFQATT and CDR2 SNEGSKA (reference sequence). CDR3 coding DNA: TGCAGTGCTGCCACTGGGGCCAAGAACACCGGGGAGCTGTTTTTT. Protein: CSAATGAKNTGELFF.

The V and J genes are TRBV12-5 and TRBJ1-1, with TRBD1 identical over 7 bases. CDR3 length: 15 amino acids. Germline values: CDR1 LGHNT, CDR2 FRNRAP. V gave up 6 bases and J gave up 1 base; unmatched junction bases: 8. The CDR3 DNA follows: TGTGCTAGTGGCAAGGACAGGACCACGAACACTGAAGCTTTCTTT. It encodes CASGKDRTTNTEAFF.

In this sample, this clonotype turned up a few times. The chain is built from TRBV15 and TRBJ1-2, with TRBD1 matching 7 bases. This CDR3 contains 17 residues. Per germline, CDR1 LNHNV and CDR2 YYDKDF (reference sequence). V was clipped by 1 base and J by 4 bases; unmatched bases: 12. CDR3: CATSRGATGKDGYGYTF. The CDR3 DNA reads TGTGCCACCAGCAGAGGGGCGACAGGGAAAGATGGCTATGGCTACACCTTC.